Listed below are T cell receptor beta chains from one sample, sequenced in a study of CD8 T cells in Susac syndrome. TCRdb analysed the immunoSEQ multiplex PCR reads with MiXCR anew, one entry per CDR3 protein. The sample lists approximately 210,000 distinct CDR3 sequences; 95% were seen once. Sequencing used CD4+ T cells from PBMCs. These TCRs come from a human donor with multiple sclerosis. Each CDR3 is given with its conserved first and last residue. A D gene is named only where the DNA matches it firmly. Not all rows give a size; the values are once, few, many and, for expanded clones, a class.

clone_size j_call d_call v_call cdr3_aa cdr3_nt
NA TRBJ1-1 NA TRBV29-1 CSVCHSMNTEAFF TGCAGCGTCTGTCACAGTATGAACACTGAAGCTTTCTTT
NA TRBJ2-3 NA TRBV29-1 CSVNTLRERFTDTQYF TGCAGCGTTAACACCCTTCGAGAGAGGTTCACAGATACGCAGTATTTT
NA TRBJ2-7 TRBD1 TRBV2 CASARTGVYEQYF TGTGCCAGCGCGAGGACAGGGGTATACGAGCAGTACTTC
once TRBJ2-7 NA TRBV12-3/TRBV12-4 CASSFLIGPEAGEQYF TGTGCCAGCAGTTTTTTAATAGGACCAGAGGCGGGGGAGCAGTACTTC
NA TRBJ1-4 NA TRBV14 CASSQVVGAGEKLFF TGTGCCAGCAGCCAAGTTGTCGGGGCTGGGGAAAAACTGTTTTTT
NA TRBJ2-1 NA TRBV3-1 CASSSEKRYNEQFF TGTGCCAGCAGCTCAGAGAAGCGTTACAATGAGCAGTTCTTC
NA TRBJ2-5 NA TRBV2 CASRRARQETQYF TGTGCCAGCAGACGAGCCCGCCAAGAGACCCAGTACTTC
NA TRBJ2-1 NA TRBV20-1 CSASRGSKSYNEQFF TGCAGTGCTAGTAGAGGGAGCAAATCCTACAATGAGCAGTTCTTC
NA TRBJ2-7 NA TRBV15 CATSREGEAYEQYF TGTGCCACCAGCAGAGAGGGTGAAGCCTACGAGCAGTACTTC
NA TRBJ2-4 NA TRBV6-2/TRBV6-3 CASSYSRAGIQYF TGTGCCAGCAGTTACTCTCGGGCCGGTATTCAGTACTTC
NA TRBJ1-5 NA TRBV7-2 CTSSLRQNIQPQHF TGTACCAGCAGCTTACGACAGAATATACAGCCCCAGCATTTT
NA TRBJ2-1 NA TRBV10-3 CAISGRYNEQFF TGTGCCATCAGTGGGAGGTACAATGAGCAGTTCTTC
NA TRBJ1-1 NA TRBV3-1 CASSERAPNTEAFF TGTGCCAGCAGCGAGAGGGCCCCGAACACTGAAGCTTTCTTT
NA TRBJ1-1 TRBD1 TRBV24-1 CATSDSGTGNTEAFF TGTGCCACCAGTGATTCCGGGACAGGGAACACTGAAGCTTTCTTT
NA TRBJ1-2 NA TRBV12-3/TRBV12-4 CASSSMDLQGEYGYTF TGTGCCAGCAGCTCGATGGACCTTCAGGGTGAATATGGCTACACCTTC
NA TRBJ2-1 NA TRBV23-1 CASSQPGARTNEQFF TGCGCCAGCAGTCAACCGGGGGCTAGAACCAATGAGCAGTTCTTC
once TRBJ2-7 TRBD2 TRBV5-4 CASSLGGGSSYEQYF TGTGCCAGCAGCTTGGGAGGCGGGAGCTCCTACGAGCAGTACTTC
NA TRBJ2-1 TRBD2 TRBV5-1 CASSSWTSDSYNEQFF TGCGCCAGCAGCTCGTGGACTAGCGACTCCTACAATGAGCAGTTCTTC
once TRBJ2-5 NA TRBV29-1 CSVDSVGEETQYF TGCAGCGTTGATAGTGTTGGTGAAGAGACCCAGTACTTC
NA TRBJ2-1 TRBD2 TRBV27 CASSLIVAGVGEQFF TGTGCCAGCAGTTTAATCGTCGCGGGAGTGGGGGAGCAGTTCTTC
NA TRBJ2-3 NA TRBV15 CATSRDTGIGTDTQYF TGTGCCACCAGCAGAGATACAGGGATCGGCACAGATACGCAGTATTTT
NA TRBJ1-5 NA TRBV29-1 CSVAGTQNQPQHF TGCAGCGTCGCAGGGACCCAAAATCAGCCCCAGCATTTT
NA TRBJ2-1 NA TRBV20-1 CSARPEPGNEQFF TGCAGTGCTAGGCCAGAGCCGGGGAATGAGCAGTTCTTC
NA TRBJ2-4 NA TRBV29-1 CSVEEVSQSIAKNIQYF TGCAGCGTTGAAGAGGTCAGCCAGAGTATAGCCAAAAACATTCAGTACTTC
NA TRBJ2-4 NA TRBV25-1 CASRGLDRELGNIQYF TGTGCCAGCAGGGGACTTGACAGGGAGCTGGGAAACATTCAGTACTTC
NA TRBJ2-5 TRBD1 TRBV3-1 CASSQGQGGETQYF TGTGCCAGCAGCCAGGGACAGGGAGGAGAGACCCAGTACTTC
NA TRBJ2-1 NA TRBV15 CATSRAGSLRNEQFF TGTGCCACCAGCAGAGCTGGGTCTCTGCGGAATGAGCAGTTCTTC
NA TRBJ1-1 NA TRBV20-1 CSAHTGQNTEAFF TGCAGTGCTCATACAGGGCAGAACACTGAAGCTTTCTTT
NA TRBJ2-5 TRBD2 TRBV4-1 CASSQDRAGGGFGETQYF TGCGCCAGCAGCCAAGATAGAGCGGGAGGGGGTTTTGGAGAGACCCAGTACTTC
NA TRBJ1-2 TRBD1 TRBV27 CASSDPGQGTGGYTF TGTGCCAGCAGTGACCCCGGACAGGGGACGGGTGGCTACACCTTC
NA TRBJ2-7 TRBD2 TRBV5-1 CASSLAGPDAVQYF TGCGCCAGCAGCTTAGCGGGACCGGATGCTGTGCAGTACTTC
once TRBJ1-6 NA TRBV5-5 CATSRHSDSPLHF TGTGCCACCTCGAGACATTCAGATTCACCCCTCCACTTT
NA TRBJ2-7 NA TRBV20-1 CSARVFDEQYF TGCAGTGCTAGAGTTTTTGACGAGCAGTACTTC
NA TRBJ2-7 NA TRBV7-9 CASSLGPWYEQYF TGTGCCAGCAGCTTGGGACCGTGGTACGAGCAGTACTTC
NA TRBJ1-1 NA TRBV7-3 CASKKGPDTEAFF TGTGCCAGCAAGAAAGGACCGGACACTGAAGCTTTCTTT
NA TRBJ1-2 NA TRBV29-1 CSVEERQGNGYTF TGCAGCGTTGAAGAACGTCAGGGGAATGGCTACACCTTC
NA TRBJ2-7 NA TRBV28 CASSLNRVYEQYF TGTGCCAGCAGTTTAAACAGGGTATACGAGCAGTACTTC
NA TRBJ2-7 NA TRBV20-1 CSASLLASSYEQYF TGCAGTGCTAGTCTTCTAGCGAGTTCCTACGAGCAGTACTTC
NA TRBJ2-1 NA TRBV29-1 CSLDGSYNEQFF TGCAGCCTTGACGGGTCCTACAATGAGCAGTTCTTC
NA TRBJ2-1 NA TRBV12-5 CASGLSRPSYNEQFF TGTGCTAGTGGTTTGAGTAGACCTTCCTACAATGAGCAGTTCTTC
once TRBJ1-1 NA TRBV29-1 CSVEVGLGSTEAFF TGCAGCGTTGAGGTAGGGCTAGGGAGCACTGAAGCTTTCTTT
NA TRBJ2-5 TRBD1 TRBV9 CASSVRDRGLETQYF TGTGCCAGCAGCGTCCGGGACAGGGGCTTAGAGACCCAGTACTTC
NA TRBJ2-6 NA TRBV9 CASSLRGLSGANVLTF TGTGCCAGCAGCCTCCGGGGCCTCTCTGGGGCCAACGTCCTGACTTTC
NA TRBJ1-1 NA TRBV9 CASSVTGEDTEAFF TGTGCCAGCAGCGTAACAGGAGAGGACACTGAAGCTTTCTTT
NA TRBJ1-5 TRBD1 TRBV27 CASSLEGAPNGGPQHF TGTGCCAGCAGCCTGGAGGGGGCCCCGAACGGGGGGCCCCAGCATTTT
NA TRBJ1-5 TRBD1 TRBV30 CACGQVNSNQPQHF TGTGCCTGTGGACAGGTGAACAGCAATCAGCCCCAGCATTTT
NA TRBJ1-5 TRBD1 TRBV18 CASSRDSLNQPQHF TGTGCCAGCTCACGGGACAGTCTCAATCAGCCCCAGCATTTT
NA TRBJ1-1 TRBD1 TRBV14 CASSPPGRTGLTTEAFF TGTGCCAGCAGCCCGCCGGGCCGGACAGGGTTGACCACTGAAGCTTTCTTT
NA TRBJ1-6 TRBD1 TRBV20-1 CSARDRDRGGSPLHF TGCAGTGCTAGAGATCGGGACAGGGGCGGTTCACCCCTCCACTTT
NA TRBJ2-3 NA TRBV7-9 CASSFPRRGNTDTQYF TGTGCCAGCAGCTTCCCCCGGAGGGGGAACACAGATACGCAGTATTTT
NA TRBJ2-1 NA TRBV6-5 CASSPPGAGEQFF TGTGCCAGCAGTCCCCCCGGGGCTGGTGAGCAGTTCTTC
NA TRBJ1-1 NA TRBV2 CASVPSENWRTEAFF TGTGCCAGCGTCCCATCCGAGAATTGGAGGACTGAAGCTTTCTTT
NA TRBJ2-5 NA TRBV2 CASSEGWGETQYF TGTGCCAGCAGTGAAGGATGGGGGGAGACCCAGTACTTC
once TRBJ1-1 TRBD1 TRBV30 CAKGAGNTEAFF TGTGCCAAGGGGGCAGGGAACACTGAAGCTTTCTTT
NA TRBJ2-5 TRBD2 TRBV20-1 CSARSRRETETQYF TGCAGTGCTAGGAGTCGGCGGGAGACAGAGACCCAGTACTTC
NA TRBJ2-1 TRBD2 TRBV10-3 CAISGPPGRSYNEQFF TGTGCCATCAGTGGCCCCCCCGGGAGGTCCTACAATGAGCAGTTCTTC